This T cell receptor beta chain was found in a study of blood T cell repertoires in COVID-19. Study information: Sources were T cells, B-cell-depleted T cells, or PBMCs; the material itself was cDNA or gDNA.

Seattle-derived patients entered the study during active infection and were followed longitudinally. Clones were sequenced by immunoSEQ multiplex PCR, and TCRdb holds only the in-frame ones, with some missing. The table records 60,000 to 85,000 clones, around 84% of them present only once. Germline CDR1 SGHKS, CDR2 YYEKEE (reference sequence). Trimming took 3 bases from V and 2 from J; bases not matched to a gene: 7. This CDR3 contains 15 residues. V is TRBV5-5 and J is TRBJ1-2, with 7 bases aligning to TRBD1. The source material was peripheral blood. This TCR was sampled from a man in his 60s with COVID-19, enrolled during active disease. The CDR3 region has the DNA TGTGCCAGCAGCTGGGCCCAGGGGGGAAACTATGGCTACACCTTC. This codes for CASSWAQGGNYGYTF.